What follows is one T cell receptor (beta chain) and its context. This table comes from immunoSEQ multiplex PCR, and its TCRdb copy is limited to in-frame clones, with some not included. The data contain 80,000 or so clones, 90% of them seen just once; the ten biggest clones take up around 1.9%. The V gene end was trimmed by 4 bases and the J gene end by 3 bases; junction bases not matched to a gene: 12. The V gene's germline CDR1 is PRHDT and CDR2 FYEKMQ (reference sequence). The CDR3 totals 19 residues. This entry is derived from a study of OX40 agonist ivuxolimab in advanced cancers. This sequence originates from an adult with an advanced solid tumor such as melanoma, head and neck, liver or kidney cancer. Sequencing was performed on CD4+ or CD8+ T cells sorted from blood, taken in a trial of the OX40 agonist ivuxolimab. The chain combines TRBV13 with TRBJ2-3, with 14 bases matching TRBD2. The CDR3 region has the DNA TGTGCCAGCAGCTCCCGACTAGCGGGGGGGCCTGTGTCGACAGATACGCAGTATTTT. Its translation is CASSSRLAGGPVSTDTQYF. Combining the CDR3 with reference TRBV13 and TRBJ2-3 gives the whole variable domain AAGVIQSPRHLIKEKRETATLKCYPIPRHDTVYWYQQGPGQDPQFLISFYEKMQSDKGSIPDRFSAQQFSDYHSELNMSSLELGDSALYFCASSSRLAGGPVSTDTQYFGPGTRLTVL.